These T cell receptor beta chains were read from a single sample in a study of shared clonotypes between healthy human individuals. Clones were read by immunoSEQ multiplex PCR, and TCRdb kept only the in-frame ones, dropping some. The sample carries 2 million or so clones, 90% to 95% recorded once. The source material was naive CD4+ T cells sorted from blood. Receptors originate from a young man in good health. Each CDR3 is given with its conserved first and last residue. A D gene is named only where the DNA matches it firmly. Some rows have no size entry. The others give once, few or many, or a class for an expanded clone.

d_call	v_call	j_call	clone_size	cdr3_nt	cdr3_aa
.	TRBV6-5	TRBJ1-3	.	TGTGCCAGCAGTTACCAGGCTCCGGGCTCTGGAAACACCATATATTTT	CASSYQAPGSGNTIYF
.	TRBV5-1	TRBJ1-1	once	TGCGCCAGCAGCTTACAGTCTATGAACACTGAAGCTTTCTTT	CASSLQSMNTEAFF
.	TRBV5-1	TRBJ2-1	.	TGCGCCAGCAGCTTGGGGCTAGCCGCCACTCAGTTCTACAATGAGCAGTTCTTC	CASSLGLAATQFYNEQFF
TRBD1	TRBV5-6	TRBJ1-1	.	TGTGCCAGCAACTTGGGGACAGCGAACACTGAAGCTTTCTTT	CASNLGTANTEAFF
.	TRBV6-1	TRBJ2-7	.	TGTGCCAGCAGTGAAGCAGTCGGTCCCTCCTACGAGCAGTACTTC	CASSEAVGPSYEQYF
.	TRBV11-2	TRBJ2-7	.	TGTGCCAGCAGCGCCCCTACTAGATACGAGCAGTACTTC	CASSAPTRYEQYF
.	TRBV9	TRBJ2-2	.	TGTGCCAGCAGCGTAGGTGGAGGGGTCAAGGCCGGGGAGCTGTTTTTT	CASSVGGGVKAGELFF
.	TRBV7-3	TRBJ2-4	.	TGTGCCAGCAGCGGTTCAATAGGGGACATTCAGTACTTC	CASSGSIGDIQYF
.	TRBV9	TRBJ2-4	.	TGTGCCAGCAGCCTCAGGGCTGGGGGCGGGGACCTAGCCAAAAACATTCAGTACTTC	CASSLRAGGGDLAKNIQYF
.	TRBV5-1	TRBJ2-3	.	TGCGCCAGCAGCGCCCCAGCAGATACGCAGTATTTT	CASSAPADTQYF
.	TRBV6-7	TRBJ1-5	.	TGTGCCAGCAAACTCCGGGTCAGGGCTAATCAGCCCCAGCATTTT	CASKLRVRANQPQHF
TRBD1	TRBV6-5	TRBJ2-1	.	TGTGCCAGCAGGCCCCCAGGGGGCATAAATGAGCAGTTCTTC	CASRPPGGINEQFF
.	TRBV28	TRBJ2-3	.	TGTGCCAGCAGTTCAACAGGCATTAGCGCAGATACGCAGTATTTT	CASSSTGISADTQYF
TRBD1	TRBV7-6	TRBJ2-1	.	TGTGCCAGCAGCTTAACAGGGGTTGGTGAGCAGTTCTTC	CASSLTGVGEQFF
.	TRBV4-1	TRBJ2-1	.	TGCGCCAGCAGCCAAGGCGGTGTCTTGATAGCCTACAATGAGCAGTTCTTC	CASSQGGVLIAYNEQFF
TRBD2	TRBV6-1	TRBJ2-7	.	TGTGCCAGCGAGGCTAGCGGGAGCTACGAGCAGTACTTC	CASEASGSYEQYF
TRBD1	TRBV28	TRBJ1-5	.	TGTGCCAGCAGTCCAGGGACAGGGGGTAATCAGCCCCAGCATTTT	CASSPGTGGNQPQHF
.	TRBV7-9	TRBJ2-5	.	TGTGCCAGCAGCTTAGGATTACGGAATCTGGGGGCAGAGACCCAGTACTTC	CASSLGLRNLGAETQYF
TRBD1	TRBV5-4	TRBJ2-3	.	TGTGCCAGCAGCCGTGGGGACAGGGCCCCAGATACGCAGTATTTT	CASSRGDRAPDTQYF
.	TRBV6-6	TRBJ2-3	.	TGTGCCAGCAGTTTTTACAGGGAAGATACGCAGTATTTT	CASSFYREDTQYF
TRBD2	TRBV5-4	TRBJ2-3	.	TGTGCCAGCAGCTTCGGTTCTAGCGGGAACTCAGATACGCAGTATTTT	CASSFGSSGNSDTQYF
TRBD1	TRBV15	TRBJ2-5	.	TGTGCCACCAGCAGTCTAAGGACAGGTCGAGAGACCCAGTACTTC	CATSSLRTGRETQYF
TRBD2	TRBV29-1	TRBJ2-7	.	TGCAGCGTTAGTAGCGGGAACTACGAGCAGTACTTC	CSVSSGNYEQYF
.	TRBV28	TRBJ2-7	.	TGTGCCAGCAGTTTGACAGATTCCTACGAGCAGTACTTC	CASSLTDSYEQYF
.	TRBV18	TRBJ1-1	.	TGTGCCAGCTCCCCTAACTTAGCTTCTGCTTTATTGAACACTGAAGCTTTCTTT	CASSPNLASALLNTEAFF
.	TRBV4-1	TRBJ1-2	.	TGCGCCAGCAGCCAAGAGAGGGGAACCTTCTCCGGCTACACCTTC	CASSQERGTFSGYTF
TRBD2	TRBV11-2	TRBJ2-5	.	TGTGCCAGCAGCCCCCAAAAGGGGACTATCCAAGAGACCCAGTACTTC	CASSPQKGTIQETQYF
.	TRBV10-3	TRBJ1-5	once	TGTGCCATCAGGGGAGGGGTCAATCAGCCCCAGCATTTT	CAIRGGVNQPQHF